This TCR beta chain was sequenced during a study of neurological immune-mediated disorders. 5'RACE with 10-nucleotide random UMIs generated the cDNA. From 15-18 subjects, each sequencing run yielded over 190 million TCR-beta sequences. TCRdb redid the calling of the 5' RACE reads with MiXCR, one entry per CDR3 protein. The sample has 55,000 or so distinct CDR3 sequences, about 4% seen once. The CDR3 spans 13 residues. Trimming took off 9 bases at V and 0 bases at J, with 10 bases between the two ends. Germline V CDR1 and CDR2: MNHGY, SAAAGT. This clonotype appeared many times. This TCR derives from a man over 45 with multiple sclerosis. The rearrangement uses TRBV6-8 and TRBJ2-3, with D unclear. The sample comprised PBMCs. The CDR3 is CARTATSTDTQYF. The CDR3 DNA is TGTGCCAGAACGGCGACTAGCACAGATACGCAGTATTTT.